One and the same sample provided the 6 T cell receptor beta chains below, sequenced in a study of identical twins (dated by TCRdb to about 2016). Libraries were prepared through 5' RACE. Sequencing was carried out with an Illumina HiSeq 2000. Through fastp at Q25 and MiXCR, TCRdb rebuilt clones from the public reads, retaining in-frame beta chains. Duplicate CDR3 protein sequences are folded into a single record with the most common DNA and genes. Across this sample there are some 760,000 distinct CDR3 sequences, with about 20% seen only once. The top ten clonotypes cover around 13% of the sample. The data also belong to a second study, concerning T cells expressing NK-cell markers.

The sample comprised PBMCs. All receptors derive from a woman aged 18-29 years in good health.

The table lists this clonotype with a few counts. The CDR3 nucleotides read TGCAGTGCTTTTAGACGTGAGCAGTTCTTC. It specifies CSAFRREQFF. The rearrangement joins TRBV20-1 to TRBJ2-1; D ambiguous. CDR1 is DFQATT and CDR2 is SNEGSKA in the germline V gene (reference sequence). Trimming pared 5 bases from V and 9 bases from J, leaving 8 bases between. The length of the CDR3 is 10 residues.

This clonotype was found a few times. The chain links TRBV20-1 to TRBJ1-1; maybe TRBD1 (5 bases). Trimming removed 0 bases at V and 3 bases at J, with 11 bases between. The CDR3 totals 14 residues. Looked up from germline, CDR1 is DFQATT and CDR2 is SNEGSKA (reference sequence). The CDR3 reads CSARDWVGHTEAFF. Written as DNA, the CDR3 is TGCAGTGCTAGAGATTGGGTGGGACACACTGAAGCTTTCTTT.

The sample holds a few counts of this clonotype. The chain couples TRBV5-5 to TRBJ1-2; D not certain. Germline CDR1 is SGHKS and CDR2 is YYEKEE (reference sequence). Trimming removed 3 bases from V and 2 bases from J, with 8 bases in between. This CDR3 has 13 amino acids. In DNA, the CDR3 is TGTGCCAGCAGCTACGACAAGAACTATGGCTACACCTTC. This translates into CASSYDKNYGYTF.

The chain carries TRBV12-3 or TRBV12-4 and TRBJ2-2, with 9 bases that match TRBD1. The trim removed 5 bases at V and 5 bases at J, leaving 6 bases unmatched. The CDR3 runs to 15 residues. CDR3: CASSPSDRGTGELFF. The CDR3 DNA reads as TGTGCCAGCAGTCCGAGCGACAGGGGGACCGGGGAGCTGTTTTTT.

This clonotype was counted between two and nine times. The chain employs TRBV14 and TRBJ2-5; the D is unclear. This CDR3 comprises 12 residues. The V end lost 6 bases, the J end lost 4 bases, and 9 bases lay between the germline ends. Germline CDR1 reads SGHDN; CDR2 reads FVKESK. Here the CDR3 reads CASRGSGETQYF. The CDR3, as DNA: TGTGCCAGCAGGGGGTCGGGAGAGACCCAGTACTTC.

This clonotype was counted a few times. Sequence at one end of the junction differs from germline and may be a read error. The gene calls are TRBV4-2 and TRBJ2-1; no clear D. Germline V lookup: CDR1 LGHNA, CDR2 YNFKEQ. This CDR3 is 14 amino acids long. CDR3 sequence: CASSHSVDRPVGFF. CDR3 DNA sequence: TGTGCCAGCAGCCATTCCGTCGACCGGCCGGTGGGGTTCTTT.